The clone carrying this T cell receptor (beta chain) was seen a handful of times. V lost 5 bases, J lost 2 bases, and 4 bases stayed unmatched. Germline CDR1 reads SGHVS; CDR2 reads FNYEAQ. The length of the CDR3 is 16 residues. This sample is part of a study of blood T cell repertoires in COVID-19. Study details: COVID-19 samples collected from the United States, Italy and Spain covered acute and convalescent phases. PBMCs, B-cell-depleted T cells, or T cells were the source of the cDNA or gDNA that made up the material.

In the original workflow: Estimation of nucleated cell counts was performed using reference gene primer amplification. Method: immunoSEQ multiplex PCR; TCRdb's copy keeps in-frame clones and lacks some. V and J calls and clone size are copied from that table; D and trimming were computed from the DNA. Among 88,000 or so clones listed, 82% were seen once. The gene calls are TRBV7-6 and TRBJ2-6; 9 bases line up with TRBD1. The sequencing sample was made of peripheral blood. This TCR was recovered from a man older than 75 with acute or convalescent COVID-19. CDR3 sequence (DNA): TGTGCCAGCAGCACCACAGGGGGCACTGGGGCCAACGTCCTGACTTTC. Translating gives CASSTTGGTGANVLTF.